The 21 T cell receptor beta chains given below trace back to one sample, sequenced in a study of shared clonotypes between healthy human individuals. Repertoires were generated with immunoSEQ multiplex PCR, while TCRdb's copy carries only in-frame clones and drops some. The sample includes hundreds of thousands of clones, about 90% seen only once; the top ten take more than 20%. Naive-designated CD8 cells lacked CD45RO, were positively enriched for CCR7, and omitted terminally differentiated effector memory CD45RA+ cells. The specimen sequenced was naive CD8+ T cells sorted from blood. These receptors came from a man in his thirties or forties in good health.

The J gene is TRBJ2-7, the V gene TRBV14; 7 bases align to TRBD2. The CDR3 has 17 residues. Germline values: CDR1 SGHDN, CDR2 FVKESK. Losses at the gene ends were 6 bases for V and 3 bases for J; bases not matched to a gene: 17. The CDR3 here is CASSRFLGDRGSYEQYF. The CDR3, as DNA: TGTGCCAGCAGTCGCTTCCTTGGGGATCGCGGGAGCTACGAGCAGTACTTC.

The V gene is TRBV28, the J gene TRBJ2-3; 9 bases align to TRBD1. The CDR3 loop spans 15 amino acids. Trimming cost V 5 bases and J 4 bases; bases outside gene matches: 7. Germline V gene data show CDR1 as MDHEN and CDR2 as SYDVKM. CDR3 nucleotide sequence: TGTGCCAGCAGTCTGACAGGGGGTTCCGCAGATACGCAGTATTTT. It codes for CASSLTGGSADTQYF.

The chain is built from TRBV28 and TRBJ2-2; D is ambiguous. CDR1 and CDR2 from the germline V gene are MDHEN and SYDVKM. The CDR3 extends over 15 amino acids. V lost 2 bases to trimming and J lost 3 bases, with 10 bases between them. CDR3 residues: CASSLLSPDTGELFF. CDR3 nucleotide sequence: TGTGCCAGCAGTTTACTCAGTCCGGACACCGGGGAGCTGTTTTTT.

The gene calls are TRBV6-5 and TRBJ2-7, with D unclear. V gave up 10 bases and J gave up 0 bases, with 13 bases separating them. CDR3 length: 13 residues. Germline loops: CDR1 MNHEY, CDR2 SVGAGI. Written as DNA, the CDR3 is TGTGCCACCCTAGGCCTCAGCTCCTACGAGCAGTACTTC. Amino acids: CATLGLSSYEQYF.

The chain recombines TRBV19 with TRBJ2-1, with D possibly matching TRBD2 (5 bases). Trimming left V 6 bases short and J 10 bases short, with 13 bases between. The CDR3 length is 12 residues. CDR1 is LNHDA and CDR2 is SQIVND in the germline V gene (reference sequence). The CDR3 DNA is TGTGCCAGTAGCCACGGGGTTACGGAGCAGTTCTTC. Its protein is CASSHGVTEQFF.

The chain combines TRBV29-1 with TRBJ2-1; 10 nucleotides match TRBD2. V lost 2 bases, J lost 7 bases, and 8 bases stayed unmatched. The CDR3 has 15 amino acids. CDR1 is SQVTM, CDR2 ANQGSEA, per germline. The CDR3 nucleotides read TGCAGCGTTGAAATTCGTCTAGCGGGAGTAAATGAGCAGTTCTTC. It specifies CSVEIRLAGVNEQFF.

The J gene is TRBJ2-6, the V gene TRBV27, with unresolved D. The germline gives CDR1 MNHEY, CDR2 SMNVEV (reference sequence). V lost 8 bases and J 2 bases, leaving 16 bases between the germline ends. The CDR3 length is 16 residues. The CDR3 reads CASAALERPGANVLTF. For the CDR3, the DNA is TGTGCCAGCGCAGCCCTCGAGAGGCCTGGGGCCAACGTCCTGACTTTC.

The V and J genes are TRBV5-1 and TRBJ1-1; D is uncertain. The CDR3 is made up of 15 amino acids. V gave up 0 bases and J gave up 4 bases, with 13 bases separating them. Germline V lookup: CDR1 SGHRS, CDR2 YFSETQ. The CDR3 nucleotides read TGCGCCAGCAGCTTGGTACGGGGAGGAGCCACTGAAGCTTTCTTT. This gives the protein CASSLVRGGATEAFF. The whole variable domain, remainder taken from reference TRBV5-1 and TRBJ1-1, is KAGVTQTPRYLIKTRGQQVTLSCSPISGHRSVSWYQQTPGQGLQFLFEYFSETQRNKGNFPGRFSGRQFSNSRSEMNVSTLELGDSALYLCASSLVRGGATEAFFGQGTRLTVV.

Here the CDR3 DNA reads TGTGCCAGCAGTTTCTCTGGGAGTCCTGAAGCTTTCTTT. Translated: CASSFSGSPEAFF. The gene calls are TRBV27 and TRBJ1-1; no reliable D call. Germline V gene sequence: CDR1 MNHEY, CDR2 SMNVEV (reference sequence). The CDR3 totals 13 residues. The germline V and J ends were trimmed by 3 bases and 6 bases, with 11 bases remaining between them.

This chain links TRBV7-3 with TRBJ2-1, with D unclear. Trimming took off 4 bases at V and 9 bases at J, with 16 bases between the two ends. The CDR3 has 14 residues. Germline lookup yields CDR1 SGHTA and CDR2 FQGTGA. This CDR3 reads CASSSHLRSGEQFF. The DNA of the CDR3 is TGTGCCAGCAGCTCCCACCTGCGGAGTGGTGAGCAGTTCTTC.

The gene calls are TRBV2 and TRBJ2-7; weak D call: TRBD2 (5 bases). Germline V gene data show CDR1 as SNHLY and CDR2 as FYNNEI. V was cut by 0 bases and J by 2 bases, with 14 bases left in between. CDR3 size: 16 residues. The CDR3 nucleotides read TGTGCCAGCAGTGAAGCGCTTCTCGGGAACGCCTACGAGCAGTACTTC. Translation gives CASSEALLGNAYEQYF.

The chain employs TRBV15 and TRBJ2-3, with TRBD2 identical over 10 bases. Looked up from germline, CDR1 is LNHNV and CDR2 is YYDKDF (reference sequence). The V and J ends lost 8 bases and 3 bases, in that order; junction bases with no gene match: 5. This CDR3 has 14 residues. This chain's CDR3 is CATEREGWTDTQYF. Written as DNA, the CDR3 is TGTGCCACCGAGCGGGAGGGTTGGACAGATACGCAGTATTTT.

This chain connects TRBV9 to TRBJ2-1, with unresolved D. The germline gives CDR1 SGDLS, CDR2 YYNGEE. The length of the CDR3 is 14 residues. Trimming removed 4 bases from V and 5 bases from J, with 13 bases in between. The DNA of the CDR3 is TGTGCCAGCAGCCCCTTTGGTTTCGACAATGAGCAGTTCTTC. Its translation is CASSPFGFDNEQFF.

The sample holds a few counts of this clone. The V gene is TRBV27, the J gene TRBJ2-2; weak D call: TRBD1 (5 bases). Germline values: CDR1 MNHEY, CDR2 SMNVEV (reference sequence). The CDR3 runs to 12 residues. Trimming removed 3 bases at V and 7 bases at J, with 6 bases between. The CDR3 region has the DNA TGTGCCAGCAGTTTCAGGGTCGGGGAGCTGTTTTTT. This gives the protein CASSFRVGELFF.

The chain joins TRBV6-1 to TRBJ2-7; 7 bases align to TRBD2. Germline CDR1 reads MNHNS; CDR2 reads SASEGT. With V trimmed by 3 bases and J by 4 bases, 6 bases remained unmatched. The CDR3 consists of 14 residues. CDR3 sequence (DNA): TGTGCCAGCAGTGACGGTTTGGGGGGGTACGAGCAGTACTTC. This codes for CASSDGLGGYEQYF.

The chain links TRBV4-1 to TRBJ2-1, with 9 nucleotides matching TRBD2. V gave up 0 bases and J gave up 4 bases; unmatched junction bases: 10. CDR1 and CDR2 (germline): MGHRA, YSYEKL. The CDR3 totals 18 residues. CDR3 amino acids: CASSQDRGRGSWYNEQFF. As DNA, the CDR3 is TGCGCCAGCAGCCAAGATCGCGGGAGGGGGTCGTGGTACAATGAGCAGTTCTTC.

The table lists this clone with a count of one. The chain links TRBV11-3 to TRBJ2-1, with a tentative D call TRBD2 (6 bases). The CDR3 extends over 15 amino acids. Germline CDR1 is SGHNT and CDR2 is YENEEA. Trimming removed 4 bases from V and 3 bases from J, with 13 bases in between. The CDR3 loop is CASSSRDSDYNEQFF. CDR3 bases: TGTGCCAGCAGCTCGCGGGACTCCGACTACAATGAGCAGTTCTTC.

This clone was observed once. V and J are TRBV11-2 and TRBJ1-1; tentative D call: TRBD1 (5 bases). The germline gives CDR1 SGHAT, CDR2 FQNNGV. V lost 1 base, J lost 4 bases, and 13 bases lay in between. The CDR3 is 15 amino acids. Written as DNA, the CDR3 is TGTGCCAGCAGCTTAGGGACAACGTTGAGCACTGAAGCTTTCTTT. Translation: CASSLGTTLSTEAFF.

The rearrangement links TRBV11-3 to TRBJ1-1, with 7 nucleotides matching TRBD1. The CDR3 runs to 13 residues. The germline V gene encodes CDR1 SGHNT and CDR2 YENEEA. J gave up 12 bases and V 4 bases, and 11 bases lay outside the gene matches. CDR3 sequence: CASSSGTVGNPFF. The CDR3 DNA reads as TGTGCCAGCAGCTCCGGGACAGTGGGTAATCCTTTCTTT.

This chain connects TRBV15 to TRBJ1-4; D remains ambiguous. Trimming cost V 1 base and J 5 bases, with 11 bases left between them. CDR3 size: 15 residues. CDR1 is LNHNV and CDR2 is YYDKDF in the germline V gene (reference sequence). The CDR3 spells CATSRVAAVNEKLFF. The CDR3 DNA sequence: TGTGCCACCAGCAGAGTCGCAGCCGTGAATGAAAAACTGTTTTTT.

The V gene is TRBV27, the J gene TRBJ1-5; D gene ambiguous. CDR1 and CDR2 (germline): MNHEY, SMNVEV (reference sequence). The germline V and J ends were trimmed by 5 bases and 5 bases, with 10 bases remaining between them. The CDR3 sequence is 13 residues long. The CDR3 DNA sequence: TGTGCCAGCAGTCCCGTATGGGATCAGCCCCAGCATTTT. This sequence encodes CASSPVWDQPQHF.